This T cell receptor beta chain was identified in a study of OX40 agonist ivuxolimab in advanced cancers. The overall study: An agonistic human IgG2 monoclonal antibody against OX40 (CD134) was given. The dose-escalation group included hepatocellular carcinoma, melanoma, renal cell carcinoma and head and neck cancer. Broader study findings: Clonal expansion was among the lowest in partial responders at 0.1-3.0 mg/kg, especially CD8+.

Profiled with immunoSEQ multiplex PCR; TCRdb holds only in-frame clones, not every one. The data contain some 66,000 clones, roughly four fifths of them seen just once; the ten biggest clones take up roughly 2.5%. In germline, CDR1 is SEHNR, CDR2 FQNEAQ (reference sequence). The CDR3 has 13 residues. V lost 3 bases, J lost 5 bases, and 11 bases lay in between. The table lists this clone with a few counts. Antigen unknown. This sample comprised CD4+ or CD8+ T cells sorted from blood, obtained in a trial of the OX40 agonist ivuxolimab. The chain recombines TRBV7-9 with TRBJ2-7, with no clear D. The TCR comes from an adult with an advanced solid tumor such as melanoma, head and neck, liver or kidney cancer. In nucleotides, the CDR3 is TGTGCCAGCAGCTTGGGCCACGAGAACGAGCAGTACTTC. Encoded protein: CASSLGHENEQYF.